The T cell receptor beta chain under discussion was sequenced for a study of blood T cell repertoires in COVID-19. Study-wide context: From T cells, B-cell-depleted T cells, or PBMCs came the material, which was cDNA or gDNA.

Assay: immunoSEQ multiplex PCR; the TCRdb copy retains only in-frame clones and omits some. Of about 320,000 clones in the sample, 90% to 95% were seen once. V was pared by 4 bases and J by 3 bases, with 9 bases between. CDR3 length: 13 amino acids. From germline, CDR1 is LNHDA and CDR2 SQIVND (reference sequence). Ages ranged from 18 to 89 years, with residence in 24 US areas. Cohort assignment relied on participant-reported clinical history. Sample: PBMCs or T cells enriched from blood (not recorded which). The chain employs TRBV19 and TRBJ1-1; the D gene is possibly TRBD1 (6 bases). The TCR comes from a woman in her 30s who had been exposed to COVID-19. The CDR3 nucleotides are TGTGCCAGTAGTACAAACAGGGACACTGAAGCTTTCTTT. It codes for CASSTNRDTEAFF.